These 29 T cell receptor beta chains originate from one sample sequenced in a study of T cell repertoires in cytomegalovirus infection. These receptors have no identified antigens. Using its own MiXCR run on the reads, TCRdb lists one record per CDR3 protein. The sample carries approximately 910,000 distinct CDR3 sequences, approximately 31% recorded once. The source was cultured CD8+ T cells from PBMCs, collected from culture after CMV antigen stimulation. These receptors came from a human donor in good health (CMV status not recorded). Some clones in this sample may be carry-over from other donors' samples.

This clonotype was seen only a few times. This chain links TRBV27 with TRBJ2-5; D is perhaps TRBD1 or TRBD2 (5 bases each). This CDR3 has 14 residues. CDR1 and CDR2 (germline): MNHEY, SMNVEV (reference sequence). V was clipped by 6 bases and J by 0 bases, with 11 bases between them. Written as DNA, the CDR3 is TGTGCCAGCAGCCCTACGGGACACCAAGAGACCCAGTACTTC. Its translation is CASSPTGHQETQYF.

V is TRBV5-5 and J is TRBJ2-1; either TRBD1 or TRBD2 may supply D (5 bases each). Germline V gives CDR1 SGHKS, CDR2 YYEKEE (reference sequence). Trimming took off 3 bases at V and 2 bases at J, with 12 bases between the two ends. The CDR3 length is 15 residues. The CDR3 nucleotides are TGTGCCAGCAGCTGGGACGGATTCGCCTACAATGAGCAGTTCTTC. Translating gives CASSWDGFAYNEQFF. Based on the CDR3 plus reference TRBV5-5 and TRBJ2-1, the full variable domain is DAGVTQSPTHLIKTRGQQVTLRCSPISGHKSVSWYQQVLGQGPQFIFQYYEKEERGRGNFPDRFSARQFPNYSSELNVNALLLGDSALYLCASSWDGFAYNEQFFGPGTRLTVL.

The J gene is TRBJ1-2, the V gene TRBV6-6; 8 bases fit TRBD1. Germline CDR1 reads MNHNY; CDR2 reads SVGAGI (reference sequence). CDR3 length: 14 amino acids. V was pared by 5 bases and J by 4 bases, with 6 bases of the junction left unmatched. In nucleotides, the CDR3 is TGTGCCAGCAGTCCCGGGACAGGCCCCTATGGCTACACCTTC. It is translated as CASSPGTGPYGYTF.

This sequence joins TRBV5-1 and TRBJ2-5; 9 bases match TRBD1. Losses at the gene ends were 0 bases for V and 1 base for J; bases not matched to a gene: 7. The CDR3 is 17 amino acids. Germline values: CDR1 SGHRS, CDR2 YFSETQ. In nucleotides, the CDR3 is TGCGCCAGCAGCTTGGTGACAGGGGGTAATCGCCAAGAGACCCAGTACTTC. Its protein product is CASSLVTGGNRQETQYF.

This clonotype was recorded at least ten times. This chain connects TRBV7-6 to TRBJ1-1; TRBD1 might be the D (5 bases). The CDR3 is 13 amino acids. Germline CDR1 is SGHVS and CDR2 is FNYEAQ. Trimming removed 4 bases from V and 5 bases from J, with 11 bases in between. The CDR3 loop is CASSSGLPTEAFF. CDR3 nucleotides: TGTGCCAGCAGCTCGGGACTTCCAACTGAAGCTTTCTTT.

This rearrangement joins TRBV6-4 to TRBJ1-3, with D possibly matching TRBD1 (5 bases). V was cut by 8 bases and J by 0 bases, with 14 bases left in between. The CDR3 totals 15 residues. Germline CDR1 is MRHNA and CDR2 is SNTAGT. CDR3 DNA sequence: TGTGCCAGCCTGTTGAGGGGCGACTCTGGAAACACCATATATTTT. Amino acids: CASLLRGDSGNTIYF.

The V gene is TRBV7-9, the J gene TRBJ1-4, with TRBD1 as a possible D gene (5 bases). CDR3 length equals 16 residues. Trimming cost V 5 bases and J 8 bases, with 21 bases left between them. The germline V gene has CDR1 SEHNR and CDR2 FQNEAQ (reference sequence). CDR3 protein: CASSTNPGIGGEKLFF. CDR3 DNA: TGTGCCAGCAGCACAAATCCAGGGATCGGCGGAGAAAAACTGTTTTTT.

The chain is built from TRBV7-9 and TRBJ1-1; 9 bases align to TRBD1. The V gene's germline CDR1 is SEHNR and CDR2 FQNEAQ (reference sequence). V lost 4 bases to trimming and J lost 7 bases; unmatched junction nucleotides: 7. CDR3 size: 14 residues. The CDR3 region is CASSSPDRGFEAFF. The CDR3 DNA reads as TGTGCCAGCAGCTCTCCGGACAGGGGCTTTGAAGCTTTCTTT.

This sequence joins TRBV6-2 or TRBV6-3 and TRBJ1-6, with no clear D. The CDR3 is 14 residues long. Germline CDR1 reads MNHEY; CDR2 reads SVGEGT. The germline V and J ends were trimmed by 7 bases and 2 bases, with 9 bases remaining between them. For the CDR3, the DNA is TGTGCCAGCACCCGGAAGCCCTATAATTCACCCCTCCACTTT. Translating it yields CASTRKPYNSPLHF.

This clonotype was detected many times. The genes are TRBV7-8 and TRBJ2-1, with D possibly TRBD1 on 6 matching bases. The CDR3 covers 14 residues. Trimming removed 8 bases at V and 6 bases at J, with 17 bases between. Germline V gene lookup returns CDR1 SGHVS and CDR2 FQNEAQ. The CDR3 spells CASGPGTFLNEQFF. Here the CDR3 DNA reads TGTGCCAGCGGGCCCGGGACATTCCTCAATGAGCAGTTCTTC.

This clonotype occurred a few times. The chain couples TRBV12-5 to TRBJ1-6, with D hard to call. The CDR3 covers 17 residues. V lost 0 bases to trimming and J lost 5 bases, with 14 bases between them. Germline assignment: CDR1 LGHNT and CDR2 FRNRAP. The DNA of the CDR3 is TGTGCTAGTGGTTTGGTCCAAGGAAGGCGGCATAATTCACCCCTCCACTTT. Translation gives CASGLVQGRRHNSPLHF. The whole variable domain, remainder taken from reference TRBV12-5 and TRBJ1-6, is DARVTQTPRHKVTEMGQEVTMRCQPILGHNTVFWYRQTMMQGLELLAYFRNRAPLDDSGMPKDRFSAEMPDATLATLKIQPSEPRDSAVYFCASGLVQGRRHNSPLHFGNGTRLTVT.

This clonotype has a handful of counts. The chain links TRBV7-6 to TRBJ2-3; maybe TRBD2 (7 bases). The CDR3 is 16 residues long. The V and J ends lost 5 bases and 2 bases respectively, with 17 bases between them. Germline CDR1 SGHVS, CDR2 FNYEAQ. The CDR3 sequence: CASSPVGGRDTDTQYF. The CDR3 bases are TGTGCCAGCAGCCCCGTGGGGGGGCGTGACACAGATACGCAGTATTTT. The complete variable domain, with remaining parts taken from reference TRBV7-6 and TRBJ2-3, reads GAGVSQSPRYKVTKRGQDVALRCDPISGHVSLYWYRQALGQGPEFLTYFNYEAQQDKSGLPNDRFSAERPEGSISTLTIQRTEQRDSAMYRCASSPVGGRDTDTQYFGPGTRLTVL.

The CDR3 region is CASSDGGRNQPQHF. CDR3 in DNA: TGTGCCAGCAGTGACGGGGGACGCAATCAGCCCCAGCATTTT. The V gene is TRBV6-1, the J gene TRBJ1-5; a possible D gene is TRBD1 (5 bases). CDR3 length: 14 residues. Germline CDR1 MNHNS, CDR2 SASEGT. V lost 3 bases to trimming and J lost 2 bases, with 8 bases between them.

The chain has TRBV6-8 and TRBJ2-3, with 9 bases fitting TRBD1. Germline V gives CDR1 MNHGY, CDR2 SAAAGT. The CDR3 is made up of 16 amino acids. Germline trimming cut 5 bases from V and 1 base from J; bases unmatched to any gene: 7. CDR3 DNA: TGTGCCAGCAGTCCCCGACAGGGGGAACGCACAGATACGCAGTATTTT. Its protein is CASSPRQGERTDTQYF.

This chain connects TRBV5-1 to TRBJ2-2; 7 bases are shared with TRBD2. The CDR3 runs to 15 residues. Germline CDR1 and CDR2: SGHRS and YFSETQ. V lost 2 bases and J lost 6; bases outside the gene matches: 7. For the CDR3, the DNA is TGCGCCAGCAGCTTCCGGGGGGAAGTTCCCGGGGAGCTGTTTTTT. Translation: CASSFRGEVPGELFF.

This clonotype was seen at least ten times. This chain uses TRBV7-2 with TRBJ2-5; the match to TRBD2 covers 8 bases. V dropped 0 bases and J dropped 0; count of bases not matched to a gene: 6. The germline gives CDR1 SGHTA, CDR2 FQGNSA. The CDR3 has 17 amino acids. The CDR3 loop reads CASSLAGGGIYQETQYF. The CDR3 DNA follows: TGTGCCAGCAGCTTAGCCGGGGGGGGGATTTACCAAGAGACCCAGTACTTC.

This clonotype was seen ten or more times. Here the CDR3 DNA reads TGTGCCAGCAGCTTAGGAAGACAGGGGAAGTACGAGCAGTACGTC. As protein: CASSLGRQGKYEQYV. The J gene is TRBJ2-7, the V gene TRBV7-9; 8 bases agree with TRBD1. CDR3 length equals 15 residues. The junction had 6 bases not matched to a gene; V was cut back by 1 base and J by 4 bases. Germline lookup yields CDR1 SEHNR and CDR2 FQNEAQ (reference sequence).

The DNA of the CDR3 is TGTGCCATCAGTGAAGTTAAGGGAGATTCACCCCTCCACTTT. The encoded protein is CAISEVKGDSPLHF. The rearrangement links TRBV10-3 to TRBJ1-6; D unclear. CDR1 ENHRY and CDR2 SYGVKD come from the germline V gene. This CDR3 is 14 amino acids long. The V gene lost 3 bases and the J gene lost 8 bases, with 11 bases spanning the gap.

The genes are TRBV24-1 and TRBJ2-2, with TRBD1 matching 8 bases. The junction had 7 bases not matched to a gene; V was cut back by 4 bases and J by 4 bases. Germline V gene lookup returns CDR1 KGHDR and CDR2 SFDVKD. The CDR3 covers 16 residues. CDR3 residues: CATSDPGQGLTGELFF. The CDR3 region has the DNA TGTGCCACCAGTGACCCCGGACAGGGCCTCACCGGGGAGCTGTTTTTT.

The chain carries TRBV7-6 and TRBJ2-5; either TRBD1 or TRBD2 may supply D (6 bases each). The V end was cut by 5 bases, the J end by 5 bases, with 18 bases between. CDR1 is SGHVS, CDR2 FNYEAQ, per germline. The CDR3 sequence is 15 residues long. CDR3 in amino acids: CASSDPPGAFETQYF. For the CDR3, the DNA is TGTGCCAGCAGCGACCCCCCGGGGGCCTTCGAGACCCAGTACTTC.

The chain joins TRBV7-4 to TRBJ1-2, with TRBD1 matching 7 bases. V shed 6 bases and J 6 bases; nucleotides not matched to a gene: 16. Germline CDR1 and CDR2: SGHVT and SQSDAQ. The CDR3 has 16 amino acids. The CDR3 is CASRQPQGSFMDGYTF. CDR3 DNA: TGTGCCAGCAGGCAACCACAGGGGAGCTTCATGGATGGCTACACCTTC.

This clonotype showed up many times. The CDR3 region is CASSFIRGDGNTEAFF. CDR3 coding DNA: TGTGCCAGCAGCTTCATCCGGGGTGATGGGAACACTGAAGCTTTCTTT. This chain joins TRBV7-8 and TRBJ1-1; D remains unclear. Germline CDR1 reads SGHVS; CDR2 reads FQNEAQ. V lost 3 bases, J lost 1 base, and 15 bases lay in between. This CDR3 spans 16 amino acids.

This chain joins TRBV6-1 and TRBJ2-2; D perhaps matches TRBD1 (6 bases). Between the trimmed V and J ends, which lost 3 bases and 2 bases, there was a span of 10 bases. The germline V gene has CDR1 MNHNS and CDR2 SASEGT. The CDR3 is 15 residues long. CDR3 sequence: CASSEQGPNTGELFF. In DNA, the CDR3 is TGTGCCAGCAGTGAGCAGGGGCCTAACACCGGGGAGCTGTTTTTT.

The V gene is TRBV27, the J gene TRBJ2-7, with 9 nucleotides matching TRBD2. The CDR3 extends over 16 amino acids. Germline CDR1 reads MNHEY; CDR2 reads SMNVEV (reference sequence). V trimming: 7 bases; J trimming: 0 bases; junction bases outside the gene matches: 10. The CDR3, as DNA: TGTGCCAGCACCCATAGCGGGGGAGACACCTCCTACGAGCAGTACTTC. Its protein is CASTHSGGDTSYEQYF.

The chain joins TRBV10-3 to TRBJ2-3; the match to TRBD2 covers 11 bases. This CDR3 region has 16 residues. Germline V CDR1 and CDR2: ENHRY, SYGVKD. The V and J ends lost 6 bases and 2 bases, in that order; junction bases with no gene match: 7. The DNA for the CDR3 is TGTGCCATCAGAACCGGGACTAGCGGATACACAGATACGCAGTATTTT. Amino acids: CAIRTGTSGYTDTQYF.

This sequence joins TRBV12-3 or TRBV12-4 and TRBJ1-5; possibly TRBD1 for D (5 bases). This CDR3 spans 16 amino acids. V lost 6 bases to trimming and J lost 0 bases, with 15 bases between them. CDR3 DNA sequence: TGTGCCAGCAGCTTCGGGGGAGCACCTAGCAATCAGCCCCAGCATTTT. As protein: CASSFGGAPSNQPQHF.

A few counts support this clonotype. The CDR3: CASSYSQNSYNEQFF. The CDR3 DNA follows: TGTGCCAGCAGTTACTCCCAGAACTCGTACAATGAGCAGTTCTTC. The chain combines TRBV6-5 with TRBJ2-1; D gene uncertain. This CDR3 region has 15 residues. V was trimmed by 0 bases and J by 4 bases, leaving 10 bases between them. CDR1 and CDR2 (germline): MNHEY, SVGAGI.

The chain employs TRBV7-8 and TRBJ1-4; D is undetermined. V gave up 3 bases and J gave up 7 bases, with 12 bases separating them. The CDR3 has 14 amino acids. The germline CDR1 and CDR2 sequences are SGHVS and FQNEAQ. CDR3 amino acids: CASSLGNRGEKLFF. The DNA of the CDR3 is TGTGCCAGCAGCTTGGGGAACCGAGGTGAAAAACTGTTTTTT. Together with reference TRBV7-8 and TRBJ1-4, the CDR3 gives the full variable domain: GAGVSQSPRYKVAKRGQDVALRCDPISGHVSLFWYQQALGQGPEFLTYFQNEAQLDKSGLPSDRFFAERPEGSVSTLKIQRTQQEDSAVYLCASSLGNRGEKLFFGSGTQLSVL.

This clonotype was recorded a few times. The CDR3 DNA follows: TGCAGTGCTAGACCACCGGGACTAGCGGGGGTCTACGAGCAGTACTTC. Residues: CSARPPGLAGVYEQYF. The rearrangement uses TRBV20-1 and TRBJ2-7; 14 nucleotides line up with TRBD2. CDR1 is DFQATT and CDR2 is SNEGSKA in the germline V gene (reference sequence). J gave up 3 bases and V 2 bases, and 6 bases lay outside the gene matches. CDR3 length: 16 amino acids.